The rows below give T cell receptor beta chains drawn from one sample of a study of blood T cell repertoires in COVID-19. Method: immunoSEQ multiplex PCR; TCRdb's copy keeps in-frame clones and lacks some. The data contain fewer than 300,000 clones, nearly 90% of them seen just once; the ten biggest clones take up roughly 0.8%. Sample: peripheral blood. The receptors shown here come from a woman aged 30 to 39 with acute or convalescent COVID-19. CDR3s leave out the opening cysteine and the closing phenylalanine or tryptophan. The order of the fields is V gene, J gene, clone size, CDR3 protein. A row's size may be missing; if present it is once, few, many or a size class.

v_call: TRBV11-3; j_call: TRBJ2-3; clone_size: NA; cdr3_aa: ASSARTSGSTDTQY
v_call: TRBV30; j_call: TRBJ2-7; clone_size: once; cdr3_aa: AWSVGLATSYEQY
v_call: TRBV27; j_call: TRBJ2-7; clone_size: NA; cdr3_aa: ASRENNRVAYEQY
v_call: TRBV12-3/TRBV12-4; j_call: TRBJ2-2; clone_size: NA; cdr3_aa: ASSFGGTGELF
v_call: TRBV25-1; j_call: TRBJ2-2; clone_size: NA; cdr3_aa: ASSPGLEINSNTGELF
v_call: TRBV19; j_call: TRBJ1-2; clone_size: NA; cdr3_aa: ASSGGTGLSGGYT
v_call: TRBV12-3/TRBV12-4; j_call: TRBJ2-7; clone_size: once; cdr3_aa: ASSRQNEQY
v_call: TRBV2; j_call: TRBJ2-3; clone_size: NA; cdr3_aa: ASRETSVNTDTQY
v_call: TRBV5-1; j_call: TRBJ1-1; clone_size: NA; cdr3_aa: ASSLGTGVAEAF
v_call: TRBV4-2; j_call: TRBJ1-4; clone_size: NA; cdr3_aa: ASSHLRAQGHEKLF
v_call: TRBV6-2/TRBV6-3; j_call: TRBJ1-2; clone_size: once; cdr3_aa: ASSFSGRSRSSNYGYT
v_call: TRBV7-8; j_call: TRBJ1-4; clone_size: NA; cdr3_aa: ASSSQGSGGKLF
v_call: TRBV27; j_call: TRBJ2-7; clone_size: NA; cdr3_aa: ASSWAANSYEQY
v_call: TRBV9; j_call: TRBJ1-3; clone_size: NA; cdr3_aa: ASSVDRPIISGNTIY
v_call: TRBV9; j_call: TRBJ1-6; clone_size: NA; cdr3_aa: ASSAQPRFGLDSPLH
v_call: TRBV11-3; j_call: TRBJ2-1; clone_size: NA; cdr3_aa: ASSRETTSYNEQF
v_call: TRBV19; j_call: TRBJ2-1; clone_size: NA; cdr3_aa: ASSIDKFGEQF
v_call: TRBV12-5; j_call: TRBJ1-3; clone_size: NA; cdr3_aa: ASGWPTGYGNTIY
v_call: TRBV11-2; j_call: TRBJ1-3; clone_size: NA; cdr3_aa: ASSLPGSGNTIY
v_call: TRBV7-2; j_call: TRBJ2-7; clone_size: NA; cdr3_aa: ASSNNRDRGEQY
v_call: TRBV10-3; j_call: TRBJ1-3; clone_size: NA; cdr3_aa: AISGPPRDIFGNTIY
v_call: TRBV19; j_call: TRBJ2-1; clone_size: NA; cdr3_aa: ASSQRPGLAGHNEQF
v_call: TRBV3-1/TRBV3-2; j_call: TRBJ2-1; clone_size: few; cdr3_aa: ASSQRGRDEQF
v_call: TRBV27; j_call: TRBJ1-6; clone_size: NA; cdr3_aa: ASSLFGTGESPLH
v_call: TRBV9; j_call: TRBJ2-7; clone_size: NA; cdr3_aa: ASSPNSLGEQY
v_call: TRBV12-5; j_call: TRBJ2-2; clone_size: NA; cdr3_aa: ASGLGRPSNTGELF
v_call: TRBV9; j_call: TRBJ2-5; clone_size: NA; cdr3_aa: ASSVTGALQETQY
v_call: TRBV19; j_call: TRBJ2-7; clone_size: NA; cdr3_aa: ASSPGVGSSYEQY
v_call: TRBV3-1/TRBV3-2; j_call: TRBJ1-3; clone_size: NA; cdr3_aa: ASSRDRGYSTGNTIY
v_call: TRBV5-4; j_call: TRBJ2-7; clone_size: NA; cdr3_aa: ASSQKGPRGEQY
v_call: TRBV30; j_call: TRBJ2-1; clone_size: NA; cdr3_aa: AWLGFVGLAGNEQF
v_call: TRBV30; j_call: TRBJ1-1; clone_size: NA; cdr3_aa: AWSVLKNTEAF
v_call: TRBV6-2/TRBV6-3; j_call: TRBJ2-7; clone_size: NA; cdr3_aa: ASSYPETLAGGPFSYEQY
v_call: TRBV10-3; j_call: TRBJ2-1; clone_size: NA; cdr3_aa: AISDQLLAGGGNEQF
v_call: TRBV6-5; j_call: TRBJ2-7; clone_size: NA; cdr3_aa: ASSLKPGQGSREQY
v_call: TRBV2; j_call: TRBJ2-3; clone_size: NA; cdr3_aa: ASIREAGGWGDTQY
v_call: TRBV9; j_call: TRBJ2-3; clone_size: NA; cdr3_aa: ASSTGDRGRADTQY
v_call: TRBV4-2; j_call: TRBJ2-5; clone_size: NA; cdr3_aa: ASSQVSGQETQY
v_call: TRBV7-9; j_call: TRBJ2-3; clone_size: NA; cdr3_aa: ASSLPWGDCDSTDTQY
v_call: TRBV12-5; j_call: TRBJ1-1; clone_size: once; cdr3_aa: ASGPQGRGNTEAF
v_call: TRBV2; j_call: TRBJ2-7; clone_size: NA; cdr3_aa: ASSQTRASYEQY
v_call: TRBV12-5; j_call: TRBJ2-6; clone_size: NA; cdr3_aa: ASGLVLASQTHSGANVLT
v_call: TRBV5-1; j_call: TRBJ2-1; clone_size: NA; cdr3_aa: ASSPGLAGVDEQF
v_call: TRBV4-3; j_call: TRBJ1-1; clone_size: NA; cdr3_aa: ASRGQGTTEAF